This T cell receptor (beta chain) was recovered during a study of T cell repertoires in cytomegalovirus infection. In the study overall: TCR beta signatures that were public indicated CMV infection and matching HLA type.

Study results and caveats: Identification of carriers of CMV plus the relevant HLA was performed using cumulative public TCR beta family frequency. Across the ex vivo response, the dominant clonotypes were HLA-C-restricted CMV-specific TCR beta clonotypes.

This clonotype was detected ten times or more. Its cognate antigen is unknown. TCRdb redid the calling of the reads with MiXCR, one entry per CDR3 protein. Here the sample spans roughly 100,000 distinct CDR3 sequences, approximately 15% being singletons. Unmatched junction bases numbered 3, after V lost 3 bases and J lost 3 bases. Germline assignment: CDR1 SGHAT and CDR2 FQNNGV. This CDR3 has 14 residues. The sample comprised PBMCs. The chain recombines TRBV11-2 with TRBJ2-3; 7 nucleotides match TRBD1. The clonotype comes from a human donor in good health (CMV status not recorded). Some clones in this sample may be carry-over from other donors' samples. The CDR3 region has the DNA TGTGCCAGCAGCTTCGGGACAGCGACAGATACGCAGTATTTT. Residues: CASSFGTATDTQYF.